This passage covers 21 T cell receptor beta chains from one sample sequenced in a study of metastatic and nonmetastatic thyroid tumors. From the PCR reads, TCRdb re-called clones with MiXCR. This table has around 26,000 clones, around a fifth appearing once. Not a single patient had been given any form of treatment at any point before undergoing thyroid surgery. The specimen was blood. The origin of the receptors is a male donor with papillary thyroid cancer or a benign thyroid nodule (not recorded which). Some clones in this sample may be carry-over from other donors' samples.

The chain couples TRBV28 to TRBJ1-3; possibly TRBD1 for D (6 bases). Looked up from germline, CDR1 is MDHEN and CDR2 is SYDVKM. The CDR3 covers 14 residues. Deletions cut 11 bases from V and 0 bases from J, with 14 bases between. The CDR3 loop is CASRGPNSGNTIYF. CDR3 sequence (DNA): TGTGCCTCCAGGGGTCCAAACTCTGGAAACACCATATATTTT.

This clone was counted between two and nine times. This chain connects TRBV20-1 to TRBJ2-7, with D maybe TRBD1 (6 bases). Trimming removed 6 bases from V and 2 bases from J, with 23 bases in between. The germline V gene encodes CDR1 DFQATT and CDR2 SNEGSKA (reference sequence). This CDR3 is 16 amino acids long. The CDR3 spells CSARPHAAGQTYEQYF. The DNA of the CDR3 is TGCAGTGCCAGGCCGCATGCCGCAGGACAGACCTACGAGCAGTACTTC.

There are many counts of this clone. The chain recombines TRBV5-1 with TRBJ2-2; perhaps TRBD1 as D (5 bases). From germline, CDR1 is SGHRS and CDR2 YFSETQ. The germline V and J ends were trimmed by 3 bases and 0 bases, with 12 bases remaining between them. The CDR3 totals 16 residues. CDR3 DNA: TGCGCCAGCAGCTATGAGGACACCGCGAACACCGGGGAGCTGTTTTTT. Its translation: CASSYEDTANTGELFF.

This chain connects TRBV20-1 to TRBJ2-3, with unresolved D. Trimming removed 3 bases at V and 0 bases at J, with 16 bases between. This CDR3 has 16 amino acids. The germline V gene has CDR1 DFQATT and CDR2 SNEGSKA (reference sequence). For the CDR3, the DNA is TGCAGTGCTAGTACCGGGTACAAATCTAGCACAGATACGCAGTATTTT. It encodes CSASTGYKSSTDTQYF.

This clone was seen at least ten times. This chain uses TRBV7-7 with TRBJ2-1, with 8 bases that match TRBD2. The CDR3 spans 19 residues. J gave up 10 bases and V 4 bases, and 24 bases lay outside the gene matches. Germline V gives CDR1 SSHAT, CDR2 FNYEAQ (reference sequence). CDR3 region: CASSSYALSPGLVAREQFF. The DNA for the CDR3 is TGTGCCAGCAGCTCATACGCCCTGTCCCCGGGACTAGTAGCAAGAGAGCAGTTCTTC.

This clone was found a few times. This chain uses TRBV28 with TRBJ1-4; D gene unclear. Germline-derived CDR1 and CDR2 are MDHEN and SYDVKM. The ends were cut back, 4 bases at V and 5 bases at J, with 11 bases in the middle. The CDR3 runs to 14 residues. This chain's CDR3 is CASSSRALNEKLFF. The DNA of the CDR3 is TGTGCCAGCAGTTCAAGGGCGCTGAATGAAAAACTGTTTTTT.

This clone was seen repeatedly, ten times or more. The J gene is TRBJ1-2, the V gene TRBV11-2, with 7 bases identical to TRBD1. The J segment lost 4 bases and the V segment lost 5 bases, leaving 13 bases of the junction unmatched. Germline CDR1 is SGHAT and CDR2 is FQNNGV. The CDR3 loop spans 16 amino acids. The CDR3 loop is CASSKPISQGLYGYTF. The CDR3 bases are TGTGCCAGCAGCAAACCAATCTCACAGGGGCTCTATGGCTACACCTTC.

This clone was picked up many times. The chain combines TRBV19 with TRBJ1-1, with D hard to call. The CDR3 sequence is 12 residues long. Deletions cut 6 bases from V and 9 bases from J, with 14 bases between. Germline values: CDR1 LNHDA, CDR2 SQIVND (reference sequence). This CDR3 is CASRKITSKAFF. CDR3 coding DNA: TGTGCCAGTAGAAAAATCACGAGTAAAGCTTTCTTT.

This clone was recorded at least ten times. One end of the junction varies from germline; a read error may be responsible. The rearrangement links TRBV24-1 to TRBJ2-5; D possibly uses TRBD1 or TRBD2 (6 bases each). The CDR3 is 16 amino acids. Germline lookup yields CDR1 KGHDR and CDR2 SFDVKD. In nucleotides, the CDR3 is TGTGCCACCAGTGATTTGCAGTTCGGGGGCAAAGAGGCCCAGTACTTC. Protein: CATSDLQFGGKEAQYF.

In this sample, this clone turned up many times. CDR3 sequence: CASSRFSGTGSDQPQHF. CDR3 bases: TGTGCCAGTAGTCGCTTCTCCGGGACAGGTTCGGATCAGCCCCAGCATTTT. This chain connects TRBV19 to TRBJ1-5; 8 bases map to TRBD1. The CDR3 consists of 17 residues. Losses at the gene ends were 5 bases for V and 5 bases for J; bases not matched to a gene: 14. The V gene's germline CDR1 is LNHDA and CDR2 SQIVND (reference sequence). The full variable domain, rest sourced from reference TRBV19 and TRBJ1-5, is DGGITQSPKYLFRKEGQNVTLSCEQNLNHDAMYWYRQDPGQGLRLIYYSQIVNDFQKGDIAEGYSVSREKKESFPLTVTSAQKNPTAFYLCASSRFSGTGSDQPQHFGDGTRLSIL.

This clone was observed many times. The junction shows a germline mismatch at one end, possibly a read error. The genes are TRBV9 and TRBJ2-7; 7 nucleotides match TRBD2. In germline, CDR1 is SGDLS, CDR2 YYNGEE. The CDR3 consists of 15 residues. The CDR3 region has the DNA TGTGCCAGCAGCGTGTCGGGGGGAATCGCCTACGGGCAGTACTTC. Translating it yields CASSVSGGIAYGQYF. Full variable domain (remainder filled in from reference TRBV9 and TRBJ2-7): DSGVTQTPKHLITATGQRVTLRCSPRSGDLSVYWYQQSLDQGLQFLIQYYNGEERAKGNILERFSAQQFPDLHSELNLSSLELGDSALYFCASSVSGGIAYGQYFGPGTRLTVT.

CDR3 nucleotides: TGCAGTGCTAGAGATAAGGGGTTGGGCTACACCTTC. Residues: CSARDKGLGYTF. This chain links TRBV20-1 with TRBJ1-2; D may be TRBD1 (5 bases). V was cut by 0 bases and J by 8 bases, with 10 bases left in between. This CDR3 has 12 residues. Germline CDR1 reads DFQATT; CDR2 reads SNEGSKA (reference sequence).

The chain combines TRBV27 with TRBJ2-7; D gene uncertain. Between the trimmed V and J ends, which lost 10 bases and 4 bases, there was a span of 8 bases. This CDR3 has 10 amino acids. The germline V gene encodes CDR1 MNHEY and CDR2 SMNVEV (reference sequence). The CDR3 region is CAIGAYEQYF. The CDR3 DNA reads as TGTGCCATCGGAGCTTACGAGCAGTACTTC.

The chain uses TRBV6-5 and TRBJ1-1, with a weak D call TRBD1 (6 bases). The V end was cut by 2 bases, the J end by 4 bases, with 8 bases between. Germline CDR1 reads MNHEY; CDR2 reads SVGAGI. The CDR3 has 13 amino acids. DNA for the CDR3: TGTGCCAGCAGTTACCAGGGGAGCACTGAAGCTTTCTTT. It codes for CASSYQGSTEAFF.

Many counts were recorded for this clone. CDR3 loop: CASSGTNTEAFF. The CDR3 bases are TGTGCCAGCAGTGGGACGAACACTGAAGCTTTCTTT. The genes are TRBV25-1 and TRBJ1-1; D is ambiguous. Germline assignment: CDR1 MGHDK and CDR2 SYGVNS. Trimming cost V 4 bases and J 1 base, with 4 bases left between them. The CDR3 length is 12 residues.

This clone was recorded many times. V is TRBV20-1 and J is TRBJ1-1; D call uncertain. V was clipped by 0 bases and J by 4 bases, with 9 bases between them. Germline V CDR1 and CDR2: DFQATT, SNEGSKA (reference sequence). CDR3 length: 13 residues. CDR3 loop: CSARDRQGTEAFF. The CDR3 DNA is TGCAGTGCTAGAGACAGACAAGGCACTGAAGCTTTCTTT.

This clone counts as medium-sized. The chain has TRBV7-8 and TRBJ2-7; D is ambiguous. Trimming pared 5 bases from V and 3 bases from J, leaving 14 bases between. The V gene's germline CDR1 is SGHVS and CDR2 FQNEAQ. The CDR3 covers 14 residues. The CDR3 bases are TGTGCCAGCAGCCCGGAAGTTGTGGACTACGAGCAGTACTTC. It is translated as CASSPEVVDYEQYF.

This clone was seen at least ten times. The chain combines TRBV7-8 with TRBJ2-5, with D tentatively TRBD2 (6 bases). Germline-derived CDR1 and CDR2 are SGHVS and FQNEAQ. V gave up 2 bases and J gave up 1 base, with 8 bases separating them. This CDR3 spans 14 amino acids. The CDR3 DNA follows: TGTGCCAGCAGCTTACGGCGGGGCCAAGAGACCCAGTACTTC. Residues: CASSLRRGQETQYF.

This clone was recorded many times. The chain carries TRBV20-1 and TRBJ2-7; TRBD2 agrees at 7 bases. Looked up from germline, CDR1 is DFQATT and CDR2 is SNEGSKA (reference sequence). Trimming took 6 bases from V and 1 from J; bases not matched to a gene: 6. This CDR3 has 13 residues. CDR3 bases: TGCAGTGCCACCGTAGCGGGTTCCTACGAGCAGTACTTC. It translates to CSATVAGSYEQYF.

Regarding this clone: With a much larger clone just one base away, this may be a read error. The chain couples TRBV20-1 to TRBJ1-1, with 7 bases that match TRBD1. CDR3 length equals 13 residues. V shed 6 bases and J 8 bases; nucleotides not matched to a gene: 12. Germline V lookup: CDR1 DFQATT, CDR2 SNEGSKA (reference sequence). The DNA of the CDR3 is TGCAGTGCGCAGGGGGAGACAGGGAAAGAAGCTTTCTTT. Its protein product is CSAQGETGKEAFF.

This clone was detected ten times or more. The chain is built from TRBV30 and TRBJ2-1, with a tentative D call TRBD2 (6 bases). The CDR3 extends over 18 amino acids. Germline CDR1 reads GTSNPN; CDR2 reads SVGIG (reference sequence). V lost 2 bases and J lost 3, with 23 bases in between. Here the CDR3 reads CAWSPTKGMTGVYNEQFF. The CDR3 DNA follows: TGTGCCTGGAGTCCGACTAAAGGTATGACGGGAGTCTACAATGAGCAGTTCTTC.